This passage covers 5 T cell receptor beta chains from one sample sequenced in a study of identical twins. TCRdb re-called the 5' RACE reads through MiXCR, storing one row per CDR3 protein. Found here are more than 1.5 million distinct CDR3 sequences, less than 40% of them singletons; the top ten hold 0.27%. The sequenced material came from cord blood. The receptors come from a newborn girl in good health.

The genes are TRBV6-1 and TRBJ1-5; 8 positions agree with TRBD1. Germline lookup yields CDR1 MNHNS and CDR2 SASEGT. V was clipped by 6 bases and J by 0 bases; unmatched bases: 4. The CDR3 has 15 amino acids. CDR3 in amino acids: CASRTGANSNQPQHF. The CDR3 region has the DNA TGTGCCAGCAGGACAGGGGCCAATAGCAATCAGCCCCAGCATTTT.

The V call is TRBV5-1, the J call TRBJ2-5; 9 bases align to TRBD2. The junction had 3 bases not matched to a gene; V was cut back by 0 bases and J by 0 bases. CDR1 SGHRS and CDR2 YFSETQ come from the germline V gene. The CDR3 length is 16 residues. CDR3 DNA sequence: TGCGCCAGCAGCTTGGGGTGGACTAGCGACCAAGAGACCCAGTACTTC. Translation gives CASSLGWTSDQETQYF.

This clonotype was seen only a few times. This rearrangement joins TRBV3-1 to TRBJ2-7; D possibly corresponds to TRBD2 (6 bases). Trimming took 0 bases from V and 0 from J, leaving 12 bases between them. Looked up from germline, CDR1 is LGHDT and CDR2 is YNNKEL (reference sequence). This CDR3 has 16 amino acids. In nucleotides, the CDR3 is TGTGCCAGCAGCCAAGATCGGGAGCTGAGCTCCTACGAGCAGTACTTC. Protein: CASSQDRELSSYEQYF.

V and J are TRBV2 and TRBJ1-5; D unresolved. The germline V gene has CDR1 SNHLY and CDR2 FYNNEI. V was pared by 7 bases and J by 2 bases, with 9 bases between. CDR3 size: 13 residues. The CDR3 DNA sequence: TGTGCCAGCAAGAGGTTTGGCAATCAGCCCCAGCATTTT. Its translation is CASKRFGNQPQHF.

This clonotype showed up many times. The chain couples TRBV4-1 to TRBJ2-1, with D unresolved. V was clipped by 1 base and J by 6 bases, with 4 bases between them. Germline values: CDR1 MGHRA, CDR2 YSYEKL. This CDR3 contains 12 residues. The DNA of the CDR3 is TGCGCCAGCAGCCAAGGGGGCAATGAGCAGTTCTTC. This codes for CASSQGGNEQFF.